This is a list of T cell receptor beta chains from one sample in a study of PD-1 blockade in classical Hodgkin lymphoma. Only in-frame clones appear in the TCRdb table, and some are missing; sequencing was by immunoSEQ multiplex PCR. This sample has roughly 23,000 clones, with 85% to 95% found just once. Sequenced input: CD4+ T cells from blood. The receptors were sampled from a human donor with classical Hodgkin lymphoma. The CDR3 runs from the conserved cysteine through the conserved F or W. Fields, in order: V gene, D gene, clone size, J gene, CDR3 DNA, CDR3 protein. A D gene is named only where the DNA matches it firmly. Clone size, where shown, is once, few, many, or a class for clones that have expanded.

v_gene: TRBV5-4; d_gene: -; abundance: -; j_gene: TRBJ1-1; CDR3nt: TGTGCCAGCAGCTTGGGTCCGGGGTCAAGGAATTTGAACACTGAAGCTTTCTTT; CDR3aa: CASSLGPGSRNLNTEAFF
v_gene: TRBV5-1; d_gene: -; abundance: -; j_gene: TRBJ2-1; CDR3nt: TGCGCCAGCAGCTTCGGGCCAGAGCGGTCCTACAATGAGCAGTTCTTC; CDR3aa: CASSFGPERSYNEQFF
v_gene: TRBV28; d_gene: -; abundance: once; j_gene: TRBJ2-1; CDR3nt: TGTGCCAGCAGGACGGGACGGATTAGCTCCTACAATGAGCAGTTCTTC; CDR3aa: CASRTGRISSYNEQFF
v_gene: TRBV6-6; d_gene: -; abundance: -; j_gene: TRBJ2-7; CDR3nt: TGTGCCAGCAGTTACTCTAGGACACCAGCCTACGAGCAGTACTTC; CDR3aa: CASSYSRTPAYEQYF
v_gene: TRBV7-9; d_gene: TRBD2; abundance: -; j_gene: TRBJ2-3; CDR3nt: TGTGCCAGCAGCTTGGGGAGGGCAAGGCACATCACAGATACGCAGTATTTT; CDR3aa: CASSLGRARHITDTQYF
v_gene: TRBV7-9; d_gene: TRBD1; abundance: few; j_gene: TRBJ2-5; CDR3nt: TGTGCCAGCAGCAGCAGGGGGCCGGAGACCCAGTACTTC; CDR3aa: CASSSRGPETQYF
v_gene: TRBV28; d_gene: TRBD1; abundance: -; j_gene: TRBJ2-2; CDR3nt: TGTGCCAGCAGAATTACAGGGGTGTACACCGGGGAGCTGTTTTTT; CDR3aa: CASRITGVYTGELFF
v_gene: TRBV4-2; d_gene: -; abundance: -; j_gene: TRBJ1-5; CDR3nt: TGTGCCAGCAGCCAAGGGGAACAGGGTTTTCAGCCCCAGCATTTT; CDR3aa: CASSQGEQGFQPQHF
v_gene: TRBV7-9; d_gene: -; abundance: -; j_gene: TRBJ2-3; CDR3nt: TGTGCCAGCATTCGTCTTCGGACTAGCACAGATACGCAGTATTTT; CDR3aa: CASIRLRTSTDTQYF
v_gene: TRBV7-2; d_gene: -; abundance: once; j_gene: TRBJ1-1; CDR3nt: TGTGCCAGCAGCTTACACGGGACACCGAACACTGAAGCTTTCTTT; CDR3aa: CASSLHGTPNTEAFF
v_gene: TRBV11-1; d_gene: -; abundance: -; j_gene: TRBJ2-7; CDR3nt: TGTGCCAGCAGCTTACTAGGACGCCCAACCTCCTACGAGCAGTACTTC; CDR3aa: CASSLLGRPTSYEQYF
v_gene: TRBV6-5; d_gene: -; abundance: -; j_gene: TRBJ2-7; CDR3nt: TGTGCCAGCAGTTACGCCCGACGGGTGGGGGGCTACGAGCAGTACTTC; CDR3aa: CASSYARRVGGYEQYF
v_gene: TRBV5-1; d_gene: -; abundance: once; j_gene: TRBJ2-5; CDR3nt: TGCGCCAGCAGACTGGAGCGCGGACAGACCCAGTACTTC; CDR3aa: CASRLERGQTQYF
v_gene: TRBV15; d_gene: TRBD1; abundance: -; j_gene: TRBJ2-7; CDR3nt: TGTGCCACCAGCAGTCGGACAGGCCCCTACGAGCAGTACTTC; CDR3aa: CATSSRTGPYEQYF
v_gene: TRBV19; d_gene: -; abundance: -; j_gene: TRBJ1-5; CDR3nt: TGTGCCAGTAGCACAAGGACAGTTAATCAGCCCCAGCATTTT; CDR3aa: CASSTRTVNQPQHF
v_gene: TRBV5-6; d_gene: -; abundance: once; j_gene: TRBJ1-4; CDR3nt: TGTGCCAGCAGCTGGTGGGCAGGGCGAGTTGAAAAACTGTTTTTT; CDR3aa: CASSWWAGRVEKLFF
v_gene: TRBV7-9; d_gene: -; abundance: -; j_gene: TRBJ2-3; CDR3nt: TGTGCCAGCAGCGCCAGCACAGATACGCAGTATTTT; CDR3aa: CASSASTDTQYF
v_gene: TRBV5-1; d_gene: -; abundance: -; j_gene: TRBJ2-5; CDR3nt: TGCGCCAGCAGCTTGGATCGGGAGACCCAGTACTTC; CDR3aa: CASSLDRETQYF
v_gene: TRBV7-9; d_gene: TRBD2; abundance: -; j_gene: TRBJ2-3; CDR3nt: TGTGCCAGCAGCCCCCCGGGACTAGCGGGGCCCAGCACAGATACGCAGTATTTT; CDR3aa: CASSPPGLAGPSTDTQYF
v_gene: TRBV6-1; d_gene: -; abundance: -; j_gene: TRBJ1-5; CDR3nt: TGTGCCAGCAGTGAGATGGGCTCCGACCAGCCCCAGCATTTT; CDR3aa: CASSEMGSDQPQHF
v_gene: TRBV4-1; d_gene: -; abundance: -; j_gene: TRBJ2-6; CDR3nt: TGCGCCAGCAGCCAGGAACAGCGCTCTGGGGCCAACGTCCTGACTTTC; CDR3aa: CASSQEQRSGANVLTF
v_gene: TRBV15; d_gene: TRBD1; abundance: -; j_gene: TRBJ1-1; CDR3nt: TGTGCCACCAGCAGAGATTTTACAGGGGTGAACACTGAAGCTTTCTTT; CDR3aa: CATSRDFTGVNTEAFF
v_gene: TRBV30; d_gene: TRBD2; abundance: -; j_gene: TRBJ2-1; CDR3nt: TGTGCCTGGAATCGAGAGCGGGGGTCCTACAATGAGCAGTTCTTC; CDR3aa: CAWNRERGSYNEQFF
v_gene: TRBV7-3; d_gene: -; abundance: -; j_gene: TRBJ1-6; CDR3nt: TGTGCCAGCAGCACTGACCCCGATTCACCCCTCCACTTT; CDR3aa: CASSTDPDSPLHF
v_gene: TRBV10-3; d_gene: -; abundance: -; j_gene: TRBJ2-3; CDR3nt: TGTGCCACCACGGGACGTGCGGGGTCAGATACGCAGTATTTT; CDR3aa: CATTGRAGSDTQYF
v_gene: TRBV7-8; d_gene: -; abundance: -; j_gene: TRBJ1-5; CDR3nt: TGTGCCAGCAGCTTAGTCGATGGGGAGTCTCCTGAGGGGCCCCAGCATTTT; CDR3aa: CASSLVDGESPEGPQHF
v_gene: TRBV6-6; d_gene: TRBD2; abundance: -; j_gene: TRBJ2-5; CDR3nt: TGTGCCAGCAGTTACTCGTCTAGCGGACAAGAGACCCAGTACTTC; CDR3aa: CASSYSSSGQETQYF
v_gene: TRBV10-3; d_gene: TRBD1; abundance: -; j_gene: TRBJ2-7; CDR3nt: TGTGCCATCAGTGGTGGGGACAGGACAAGCTCCTACGAGCAGTACTTC; CDR3aa: CAISGGDRTSSYEQYF
v_gene: TRBV7-9; d_gene: -; abundance: -; j_gene: TRBJ1-2; CDR3nt: TGTGCCAGCAGCTCTATTAACTATGGCTACACCTTC; CDR3aa: CASSSINYGYTF
v_gene: TRBV5-1; d_gene: -; abundance: -; j_gene: TRBJ1-1; CDR3nt: TGCGCCAGCAGCTTGGGAGAAATGAACACTGAAGCTTTCTTT; CDR3aa: CASSLGEMNTEAFF
v_gene: TRBV5-1; d_gene: TRBD1; abundance: -; j_gene: TRBJ2-1; CDR3nt: TGCGCCAGCAGTTACCCGGGACAGGGCTACAATGAGCAGTTCTTC; CDR3aa: CASSYPGQGYNEQFF
v_gene: TRBV29-1; d_gene: -; abundance: -; j_gene: TRBJ2-1; CDR3nt: TGCAGCGCTTCGGGACTTACTGGCGATGAGCAGTTCTTC; CDR3aa: CSASGLTGDEQFF
v_gene: TRBV5-4; d_gene: TRBD1; abundance: -; j_gene: TRBJ2-3; CDR3nt: TGTGCCAGCAGCGCGCAACGACAGGGACCCTCAGATACGCAGTATTTT; CDR3aa: CASSAQRQGPSDTQYF
v_gene: TRBV5-8; d_gene: -; abundance: -; j_gene: TRBJ1-3; CDR3nt: TGTGCCAGCAGCAACCCAGTCGGTGGAAACACCATATATTTT; CDR3aa: CASSNPVGGNTIYF
v_gene: TRBV5-1; d_gene: -; abundance: -; j_gene: TRBJ2-5; CDR3nt: TGCGCCAGCAGAGGCCAGGTACAAGAGACCCAGTACTTC; CDR3aa: CASRGQVQETQYF
v_gene: TRBV4-2; d_gene: TRBD1; abundance: once; j_gene: TRBJ2-3; CDR3nt: TGTGCCAGCAGCCAGAGGACAGGGCCTTTCGTGGATACGCAGTATTTT; CDR3aa: CASSQRTGPFVDTQYF
v_gene: TRBV6-5; d_gene: -; abundance: -; j_gene: TRBJ2-7; CDR3nt: TGTGCCAGCAGTTACTCTGGGGTAGTCTACGAGCAGTACTTC; CDR3aa: CASSYSGVVYEQYF
v_gene: TRBV14; d_gene: -; abundance: -; j_gene: TRBJ2-1; CDR3nt: TGTGCCAGCAGCCAAGAGCACAATGAGCAGTTCTTC; CDR3aa: CASSQEHNEQFF
v_gene: TRBV7-2; d_gene: -; abundance: few; j_gene: TRBJ2-3; CDR3nt: TGTGCCAGCAGCTTACAGCGACCCACAGATACGCAGTATTTT; CDR3aa: CASSLQRPTDTQYF
v_gene: TRBV28; d_gene: TRBD1; abundance: once; j_gene: TRBJ2-7; CDR3nt: TGTGCCAGCAGTGCCTTTAGACCGGGACAGGGGACCACCTACGAGCAGTACTTC; CDR3aa: CASSAFRPGQGTTYEQYF
v_gene: TRBV6-1; d_gene: TRBD1; abundance: -; j_gene: TRBJ1-1; CDR3nt: TGTGCCAGCAGTGATCAGGGGGGGACTGAAGCTTTCTTT; CDR3aa: CASSDQGGTEAFF
v_gene: TRBV18; d_gene: -; abundance: -; j_gene: TRBJ2-2; CDR3nt: TGTGCCAGCTCACCAGTGATGTTTGACACCGGGGAGCTGTTTTTT; CDR3aa: CASSPVMFDTGELFF
v_gene: TRBV11-2; d_gene: -; abundance: -; j_gene: TRBJ1-6; CDR3nt: TGTGCCAGCAGCCGCACCGGGGACATTTGGTCACCCCTCCACTTT; CDR3aa: CASSRTGDIWSPLHF
v_gene: TRBV30; d_gene: -; abundance: once; j_gene: TRBJ2-5; CDR3nt: TGTGCCTGGAGTCCCTTATTTAGGGCTGGAGAGACCCAGTACTTC; CDR3aa: CAWSPLFRAGETQYF
v_gene: TRBV5-1; d_gene: TRBD1; abundance: -; j_gene: TRBJ1-2; CDR3nt: TGCGCCAGCTCCGGACAGGGGTATGAGCAAGGCTACACCTTC; CDR3aa: CASSGQGYEQGYTF
v_gene: TRBV5-1; d_gene: -; abundance: -; j_gene: TRBJ2-3; CDR3nt: TGCGCCAGCAGCCAAAAAACCGTTCGGGGAGAAGATACGCAGTATTTT; CDR3aa: CASSQKTVRGEDTQYF
v_gene: TRBV28; d_gene: TRBD2; abundance: -; j_gene: TRBJ2-2; CDR3nt: TGTGCCAGCAGTCTACCATTACTAGCGGGAGTTACCGGGGAGCTGTTTTTT; CDR3aa: CASSLPLLAGVTGELFF
v_gene: TRBV28; d_gene: TRBD2; abundance: -; j_gene: TRBJ2-1; CDR3nt: TGTGCCAGCAGATGGACTAGCGGGAACTATGAGCAGTTCTTC; CDR3aa: CASRWTSGNYEQFF
v_gene: TRBV19; d_gene: -; abundance: once; j_gene: TRBJ1-4; CDR3nt: TGTGCCAGTAGTATATGGCGGCGGACAAATGAAAAACTGTTTTTT; CDR3aa: CASSIWRRTNEKLFF
v_gene: TRBV2; d_gene: -; abundance: -; j_gene: TRBJ1-5; CDR3nt: TGTGCCAGCTGGGACGGCGGTGGGCCCCAGCATTTT; CDR3aa: CASWDGGGPQHF
v_gene: TRBV2; d_gene: -; abundance: -; j_gene: TRBJ2-1; CDR3nt: TGTGCCAGCGGCGGGGCGGGGAGTTTTAATGAGCAGTTCTTC; CDR3aa: CASGGAGSFNEQFF
v_gene: TRBV6-6; d_gene: TRBD1; abundance: -; j_gene: TRBJ1-1; CDR3nt: TGTGCCAGCAGTTACTCGACAGGGGACACTGAAGCTTTCTTT; CDR3aa: CASSYSTGDTEAFF
v_gene: TRBV6-5; d_gene: -; abundance: -; j_gene: TRBJ1-2; CDR3nt: TGTGCCAGCAGTTACTCGATTCGGACAAACTATGGCTACACCTTC; CDR3aa: CASSYSIRTNYGYTF
v_gene: TRBV2; d_gene: -; abundance: -; j_gene: TRBJ2-2; CDR3nt: TGTGCCAGCAGTGTTCGACAGCTGGGAAGAGAGCTGTTTTTT; CDR3aa: CASSVRQLGRELFF
v_gene: TRBV21-1; d_gene: -; abundance: -; j_gene: TRBJ2-7; CDR3nt: TGTGCCGGCCCTAAGCAGAAGGGCCCAAACGCCTACGAGCAGTACTTC; CDR3aa: CAGPKQKGPNAYEQYF
v_gene: TRBV5-4; d_gene: TRBD2; abundance: -; j_gene: TRBJ2-3; CDR3nt: TGTGCCAGCAGCCCTAGCGGGGACCTCACAGATACGCAGTATTTT; CDR3aa: CASSPSGDLTDTQYF
v_gene: TRBV28; d_gene: -; abundance: -; j_gene: TRBJ1-5; CDR3nt: TGTGCCAGCAATCGTTTCGGGGGATGGACTTATAGCAATCAGCCCCAGCATTTT; CDR3aa: CASNRFGGWTYSNQPQHF